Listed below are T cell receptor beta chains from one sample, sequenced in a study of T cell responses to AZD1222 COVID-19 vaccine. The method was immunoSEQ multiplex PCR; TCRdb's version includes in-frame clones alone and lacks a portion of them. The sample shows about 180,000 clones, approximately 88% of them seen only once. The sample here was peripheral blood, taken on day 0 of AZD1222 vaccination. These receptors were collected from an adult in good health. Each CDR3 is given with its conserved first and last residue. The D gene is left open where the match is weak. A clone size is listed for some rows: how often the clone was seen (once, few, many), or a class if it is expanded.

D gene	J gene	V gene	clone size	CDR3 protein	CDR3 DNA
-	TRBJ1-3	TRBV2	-	CASSLHEPSSGNTIYF	TGTGCCAGCAGCTTACACGAGCCGAGCTCTGGAAACACCATATATTTT
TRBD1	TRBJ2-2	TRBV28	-	CASSLGRRTGLGELFF	TGTGCCAGCAGTTTAGGTAGAAGGACAGGGCTCGGGGAGCTGTTTTTT
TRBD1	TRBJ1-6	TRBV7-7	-	CASSLDGQAASPLHF	TGTGCTAGCAGCTTAGACGGACAGGCGGCCTCACCCCTCCACTTT
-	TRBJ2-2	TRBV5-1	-	CASSPQGNGELFF	TGCGCCAGCAGCCCACAGGGTAACGGGGAGCTGTTTTTT
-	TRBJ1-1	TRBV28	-	CASSFGGMSTEAFF	TGTGCCAGCAGTTTTGGGGGCATGAGCACTGAAGCTTTCTTT
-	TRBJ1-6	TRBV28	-	CASSPVAGYNSPLHF	TGTGCCAGCAGCCCCGTGGCAGGGTATAATTCACCCCTCCACTTT
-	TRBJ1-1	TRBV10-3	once	CAISGLNKGVTEAFF	TGTGCCATCAGTGGCCTCAACAAGGGAGTCACTGAAGCTTTCTTT
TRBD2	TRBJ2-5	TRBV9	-	CASSPWTSGQETQYF	TGTGCCAGCAGCCCCTGGACTAGCGGGCAAGAGACCCAGTACTTC
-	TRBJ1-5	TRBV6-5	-	CASSYSASQPQHF	TGTGCCAGCAGTTACTCAGCGAGTCAGCCCCAGCATTTT
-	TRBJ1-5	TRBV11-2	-	CASSLGGSVNQPQHF	TGTGCCAGCAGCTTAGGGGGTTCGGTCAATCAGCCCCAGCATTTT
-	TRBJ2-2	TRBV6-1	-	CASSERGGELFF	TGTGCCAGCAGTGAAAGGGGCGGGGAGCTGTTTTTT
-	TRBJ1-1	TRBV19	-	CASSIGVNTEAFF	TGTGCCAGTAGTATCGGAGTGAACACTGAAGCTTTCTTT
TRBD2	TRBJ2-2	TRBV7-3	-	CASSFGLGTGELFF	TGTGCCAGCAGCTTTGGACTAGGCACCGGGGAGCTGTTTTTT
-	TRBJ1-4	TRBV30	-	CAWSVIDTSNEKLFF	TGTGCCTGGAGTGTAATAGACACCTCTAATGAAAAACTGTTTTTT
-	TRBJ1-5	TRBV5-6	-	CASSLGDQPQHF	TGTGCCAGCAGCTTGGGGGATCAGCCCCAGCATTTT
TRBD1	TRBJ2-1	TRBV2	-	CASREPTGGSLNEQFF	TGTGCCAGCAGGGAGCCGACAGGGGGCTCGTTGAATGAGCAGTTCTTC
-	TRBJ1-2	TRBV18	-	CASSPRDDYGYTF	TGTGCCAGCTCACCACGGGACGACTATGGCTACACCTTC
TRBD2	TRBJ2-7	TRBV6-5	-	CASTTREGLEQYF	TGTGCCAGCACTACCCGGGAGGGCCTCGAGCAGTACTTC
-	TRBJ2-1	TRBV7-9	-	CASSLQNNEQFF	TGTGCCAGCAGTTTACAGAACAATGAGCAGTTCTTC
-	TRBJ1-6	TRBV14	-	CASSQLHNSPLHF	TGTGCCAGCAGCCAACTTCATAATTCACCCCTCCACTTT
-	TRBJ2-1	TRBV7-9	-	CASSLSKGLGYNEQFF	TGTGCCAGCAGCTTATCAAAGGGCTTGGGCTACAATGAGCAGTTCTTC
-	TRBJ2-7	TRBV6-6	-	CASSSTSHEQYF	TGTGCCAGCAGTTCAACTAGCCACGAGCAGTACTTC
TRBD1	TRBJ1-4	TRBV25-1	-	CASRERDRDEKLFF	TGTGCCAGCAGAGAAAGAGACAGGGATGAAAAACTGTTTTTT
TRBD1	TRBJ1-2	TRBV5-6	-	CASSVGQGYGYTF	TGTGCCAGCAGCGTCGGACAGGGGTATGGCTACACCTTC
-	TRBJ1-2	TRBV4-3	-	CASSQWANYGYTF	TGCGCCAGCAGCCAATGGGCGAACTATGGCTACACCTTC
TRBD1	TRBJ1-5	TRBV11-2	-	CASSSGQWSNQPQHF	TGTGCCAGCAGCTCGGGACAGTGGAGCAATCAGCCCCAGCATTTT
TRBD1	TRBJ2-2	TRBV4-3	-	CASSQDDRGANTGELFF	TGCGCCAGCAGCCAAGATGACAGGGGCGCGAACACCGGGGAGCTGTTTTTT
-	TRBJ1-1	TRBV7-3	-	CASSLTGDGTEAFF	TGTGCCAGCAGCTTAACAGGGGACGGCACTGAAGCTTTCTTT
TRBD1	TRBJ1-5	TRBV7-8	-	CASSHETGGSNQPQHF	TGTGCCAGCAGCCATGAGACAGGGGGAAGCAATCAGCCCCAGCATTTT
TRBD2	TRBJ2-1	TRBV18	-	CASSPTGLAGAYNEQFF	TGTGCCAGCTCACCAACGGGACTAGCGGGAGCCTACAATGAGCAGTTCTTC
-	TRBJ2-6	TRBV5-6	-	CASSLGPGANVLTF	TGTGCCAGCAGTCTAGGGCCTGGGGCCAACGTCCTGACTTTC
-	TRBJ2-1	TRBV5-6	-	CASSMRWGNEQFF	TGTGCCAGCAGCATGAGGTGGGGAAATGAGCAGTTCTTC
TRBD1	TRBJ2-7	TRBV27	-	CASSNRDRGREQYF	TGTGCCAGCAGTAACCGGGACAGGGGGAGAGAGCAGTACTTC
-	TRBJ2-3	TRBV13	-	CASSLGGLAVSTDTQYF	TGTGCCAGCAGCTTAGGGGGGCTAGCTGTTAGCACAGATACGCAGTATTTT
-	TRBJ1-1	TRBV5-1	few	CASSRGSGQLNTEAFF	TGCGCCAGCAGCCGGGGGAGTGGACAATTGAACACTGAAGCTTTCTTT
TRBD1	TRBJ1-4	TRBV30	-	CASKTGVYEKLFF	TGTGCCTCAAAGACAGGGGTCTATGAAAAACTGTTTTTT
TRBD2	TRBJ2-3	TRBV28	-	CASSSRTSGTDTQYF	TGTGCCAGCAGTTCGAGGACTAGCGGGACAGATACGCAGTATTTT
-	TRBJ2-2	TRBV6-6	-	CASSSRGRGTGELFF	TGTGCCAGCAGTTCTAGGGGTCGAGGAACCGGGGAGCTGTTTTTT
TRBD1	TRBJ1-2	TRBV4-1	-	CASSPLGQESRGYTF	TGCGCCAGCAGCCCCCTGGGACAGGAGAGCCGAGGCTACACCTTC
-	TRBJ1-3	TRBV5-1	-	CASSETLPPGNTIYF	TGCGCCAGCTCTGAAACCCTTCCTCCTGGAAACACCATATATTTT
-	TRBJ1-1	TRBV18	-	CASSDSENTEAFF	TGTGCCAGCTCGGATTCGGAGAACACTGAAGCTTTCTTT
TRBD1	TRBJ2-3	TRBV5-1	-	CASSLGGQGSFHTQYF	TGCGCCAGCAGCTTGGGCGGACAGGGGTCTTTTCATACGCAGTATTTT
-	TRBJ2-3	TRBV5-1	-	CASGPGRGTDTQYF	TGCGCCAGCGGCCCCGGACGGGGCACAGATACGCAGTATTTT
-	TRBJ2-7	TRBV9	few	CASSASGVGYEQYF	TGTGCCAGCAGCGCCTCGGGGGTGGGCTACGAGCAGTACTTC
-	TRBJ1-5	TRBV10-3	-	CAISDRSNQPQHF	TGTGCCATCAGTGACAGGAGCAATCAGCCCCAGCATTTT
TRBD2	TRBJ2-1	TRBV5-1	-	CASSGEAGGPFPSEQFF	TGCGCCAGCAGCGGGGAGGCGGGGGGGCCTTTCCCTTCTGAGCAGTTCTTC
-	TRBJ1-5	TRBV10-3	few	CAISLPGDNQPQHF	TGTGCCATCAGCCTCCCAGGGGACAATCAGCCCCAGCATTTT
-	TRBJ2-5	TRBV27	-	CASSLWGDFQETQYF	TGTGCCAGCAGTTTATGGGGGGACTTTCAAGAGACCCAGTACTTC
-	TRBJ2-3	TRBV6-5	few	CASRTPITDTQYF	TGTGCCAGCAGAACACCAATCACAGATACGCAGTATTTT
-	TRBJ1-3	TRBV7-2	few	CASSLESGFGNTIYF	TGTGCCAGCAGCTTAGAATCAGGATTTGGGAACACCATATATTTT
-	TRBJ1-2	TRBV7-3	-	CASSPREGGGYTF	TGTGCCAGCAGCCCCCGAGAGGGGGGGGGCTACACCTTC
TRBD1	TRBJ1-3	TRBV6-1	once	CASSDGDRAGNTIYF	TGTGCCAGCAGTGATGGGGACAGGGCTGGAAACACCATATATTTT
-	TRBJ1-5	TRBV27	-	CASSLLRGKQPQHF	TGTGCCAGCAGTTTATTACGGGGGAAGCAGCCCCAGCATTTT
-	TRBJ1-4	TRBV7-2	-	CASSFRVATNEKLFF	TGTGCCAGCAGCTTCCGAGTTGCAACTAATGAAAAACTGTTTTTT